These T cell receptor beta chains were read from a single sample in a study of shared T cell receptors in the human thymus. The assay was immunoSEQ multiplex PCR, and TCRdb's table has in-frame clones only and misses some. The data show 500,000 to 750,000 clones, 88% seen once. The sample also formed part of further work on human thymus T cells.

Material: thymocytes. The receptors shown here come from a boy younger than two with a congenital heart defect. Both conserved end residues are part of each CDR3. A D gene is named only where the DNA matches it firmly. Expanded clones get a size class; other rows say once, few or many, or leave the size out.

-	TRBV6-4	few	TRBJ2-7	TGTGCCAGCAAGGAACAGGAGTCCTCCTACGAGCAGTACTTC	CASKEQESSYEQYF
TRBD2	TRBV27	-	TRBJ2-5	TGTGCCAGCAGTTTTATAGCGGGAGGGCCTACCCAGTACTTC	CASSFIAGGPTQYF
TRBD1	TRBV5-6	once	TRBJ2-1	TGTGCCAGCAGCTTGGTACAGGGGGTCAATGAGCAGTTCTTC	CASSLVQGVNEQFF
-	TRBV9	-	TRBJ2-1	TGTGCCAGCAGCGTAGATGGCGCTAGCGTGGATGAGCAGTTCTTC	CASSVDGASVDEQFF
-	TRBV25-1	once	TRBJ2-7	TGTGCCAGCAGTGAACTCCTAGTAGAAGGCTACGAGCAGTACTTC	CASSELLVEGYEQYF
-	TRBV9	few	TRBJ2-2	TGTGCCAGCAGCGTAGAACCGGAGGAGGCGGACACCGGGGAGCTGTTTTTT	CASSVEPEEADTGELFF
-	TRBV27	-	TRBJ1-3	TGTGCCAGCAGTATTACCTCAGGGGCCGGAAACACCATATATTTT	CASSITSGAGNTIYF
-	TRBV6-7	-	TRBJ2-7	TGTGCCAGCACTTTCGTAGGATGCGGGACCTACGAGCAGTACTTC	CASTFVGCGTYEQYF
-	TRBV27	-	TRBJ1-1	TGTGCCAGCACAGCAGGGCTAGGGGTGAACACTGAAGCTTTCTTT	CASTAGLGVNTEAFF
TRBD1	TRBV5-4	-	TRBJ2-5	TGTGCCAGCAGCTTAATAGGCAGACAGGGGGGGGAGACCCAGTACTTC	CASSLIGRQGGETQYF
TRBD1	TRBV5-6	-	TRBJ2-5	TGTGCCAGCAGCCCCCAAGGACAGGGGCGACGCCGAGAGACCCAGTACTTC	CASSPQGQGRRRETQYF
TRBD2	TRBV10-3	-	TRBJ2-2	TGTGCCATCAGGCCCGTGACTAGCGGGAGGGTGAACACCGGGGAGCTGTTTTTT	CAIRPVTSGRVNTGELFF
TRBD2	TRBV19	-	TRBJ2-2	TGTGCCAGTAGTATAGATCACTTAGGACTAGCGGGAGGTCCCGGGGAGCTGTTTTTT	CASSIDHLGLAGGPGELFF
-	TRBV6-1	-	TRBJ2-5	TGTGCCAGCAGTGAAGGCGTAGTGGGCAGGCAAGAGACCCAGTACTTC	CASSEGVVGRQETQYF
TRBD2	TRBV7-3	-	TRBJ2-2	TGTGCCAGCAGCTCTAAAGCGGGATTAAACACCGGGGAGCTGTTTTTT	CASSSKAGLNTGELFF
TRBD2	TRBV6-6	-	TRBJ2-5	TGTGCCAGCAGGAGGACGGGAGGGGAACAAGAGACCCAGTACTTC	CASRRTGGEQETQYF
TRBD2	TRBV18	-	TRBJ2-7	TGTGCCAGCTCCCCCCAGGCGCTGGGAGGGAGCGAGCAGTACTTC	CASSPQALGGSEQYF
-	TRBV27	-	TRBJ1-5	TGTGCCAGCAGTTTAGGACCCACAGGGTTGGCTCAGCCCCAGCATTTT	CASSLGPTGLAQPQHF
-	TRBV27	-	TRBJ2-4	TGTGCCAGCAGTTTAGCCGACACAGGGTTAGCCAAAAACATTCAGTACTTC	CASSLADTGLAKNIQYF
-	TRBV5-5	-	TRBJ2-5	TGTGCCAGCAGCTTGTTGAAACCCAGCCAAGAGACCCAGTACTTC	CASSLLKPSQETQYF
-	TRBV7-2	-	TRBJ1-3	TGTGCCAGCAGCGTTGAGGGAAACACCATATATTTT	CASSVEGNTIYF
-	TRBV21-1	-	TRBJ2-1	TGTGCCAGCAGCCCCCAGGCGGCGGGAGCCGACTACAATGAGCAGTTCTTC	CASSPQAAGADYNEQFF
-	TRBV10-3	-	TRBJ1-2	TGTGCCATCAGTGAGAACCCGCGGGGGGCCCGCTATGGCTACACCTTC	CAISENPRGARYGYTF